This TCR beta chain was recorded in a study of identical twins' blood T cells. The CDR3 is made up of 15 amino acids. From germline, CDR1 is LGHDT and CDR2 YNNKEL (reference sequence). The V end lost 0 bases, the J end lost 0 bases, and 8 bases lay between the germline ends. Note on this clonotype: What it recognizes is unknown.

Donors were six healthy women in three monozygous twin pairs. TCRdb re-called the 5' RACE reads through MiXCR, storing one row per CDR3 protein. The sample includes hundreds of thousands of distinct CDR3 sequences, 25% to 35% of them seen just once. Study observations and caveats: Even for out-of-frame TCRbeta, twins reportedly shared V gene usage much more than unrelated donors. Abundant TCRbeta CDR3s overlapped more between twins than with unrelated donors.

The clonotype originates from a woman aged 18 to 49 in good health. The chain is built from TRBV3-1 and TRBJ1-1; D is unclear. Specimen: PBMCs. CDR3 DNA sequence: TGTGCCAGCAGCCAAGAAGGGCAGATGAACACTGAAGCTTTCTTT. Translating gives CASSQEGQMNTEAFF.